The 21 T cell receptor beta chains below were found in one sample sequenced in a study of OX40 agonist ivuxolimab in advanced cancers. Sequencing used immunoSEQ multiplex PCR; TCRdb keeps in-frame clones, though not all of them. The table has under 75,000 clones, roughly 85% seen once. Material: CD4+ or CD8+ T cells sorted from blood, obtained in a trial of the OX40 agonist ivuxolimab. These receptors were collected from an adult with an advanced solid tumor such as melanoma, head and neck, liver or kidney cancer.

The chain combines TRBV10-2 with TRBJ2-2; 16 nucleotides match TRBD2. From germline, CDR1 is WSHSY and CDR2 SAAADI. CDR3 length: 21 amino acids. The J segment lost 2 bases and the V segment lost 6 bases, leaving 15 bases of the junction unmatched. The CDR3 DNA is TGCGCCAGCAGCGGCACCCCGGGACTAGCGGGAGGGCCGTTCAACACCGGGGAGCTGTTTTTT. Protein product: CASSGTPGLAGGPFNTGELFF.

The chain recombines TRBV30 with TRBJ1-6, with 9 bases that match TRBD1. The germline gives CDR1 GTSNPN, CDR2 SVGIG (reference sequence). The V gene end was trimmed by 0 bases and the J gene end by 15 bases; junction bases not matched to a gene: 12. The CDR3 runs 15 residues. This CDR3 reads CAWSVGVRTGALLHF. CDR3 sequence (DNA): TGTGCCTGGAGTGTAGGAGTCCGGACAGGGGCCCTCCTCCACTTT.

The chain is built from TRBV6-6 and TRBJ2-7; 8 nucleotides agree with TRBD1. The CDR3 runs 13 residues. V lost 2 bases to trimming and J lost 6 bases; unmatched junction nucleotides: 3. CDR1 and CDR2 (germline): MNHNY, SVGAGI (reference sequence). DNA for the CDR3: TGTGCCAGCAGTTACGGACAGGGTGGCGAGCAGTACTTC. It translates to CASSYGQGGEQYF.

CDR3 amino acids: CASSPVAGGHYNEQFF. CDR3 bases: TGTGCCAGCTCACCAGTTGCGGGGGGGCATTACAATGAGCAGTTCTTC. The V and J genes are TRBV18 and TRBJ2-1, with TRBD2 identical over 9 bases. Germline V gene lookup returns CDR1 KGHSH and CDR2 LQKENI. The CDR3 has 16 amino acids. V shed 2 bases, J shed 4 bases, and the junction held 6 bases outside the gene matches. Filled out from reference TRBV18 and TRBJ2-1, the complete variable domain reads NAGVMQNPRHLVRRRGQEARLRCSPMKGHSHVYWYRQLPEEGLKFMVYLQKENIIDESGMPKERFSAEFPKEGPSILRIQQVVRGDSAAYFCASSPVAGGHYNEQFFGPGTRLTVL.

V is TRBV23-1 and J is TRBJ1-5, with 10 bases identical to TRBD1. TRBV23-1 is reported as an ORF; its role is uncertain. V shed 6 bases, J shed 3 bases, and the junction held 11 bases outside the gene matches. The CDR3 length is 17 residues. The CDR3 sequence: CASSPPRQGAINQPQHF. As DNA, the CDR3 is TGCGCCAGCAGCCCCCCCCGACAGGGGGCGATCAATCAGCCCCAGCATTTT.

The J gene is TRBJ2-3, the V gene TRBV4-2; D perhaps matches TRBD2 (6 bases). Between the trimmed V and J ends, which lost 4 bases and 1 base, there was a span of 12 bases. The CDR3 is made up of 15 amino acids. Germline V gene data show CDR1 as LGHNA and CDR2 as YNFKEQ. The CDR3 loop reads CASSPALAGTDTQYF. In DNA, the CDR3 is TGTGCCAGCAGCCCGGCGTTAGCGGGCACAGATACGCAGTATTTT.

The V and J genes are TRBV6-5 and TRBJ2-7; D is perhaps TRBD1 or TRBD2 (6 bases each). Germline V lookup: CDR1 MNHEY, CDR2 SVGAGI. V was pared by 7 bases and J by 5 bases, with 18 bases between. The CDR3 has 14 amino acids. CDR3 bases: TGTGCCAGCACTCCACGCGGAGGGGGGAACGAGCAGTACTTC. Residues: CASTPRGGGNEQYF.

V usage is TRBV30 and J usage is TRBJ1-4; D is undetermined. The CDR3 is made up of 15 amino acids. The germline gives CDR1 GTSNPN, CDR2 SVGIG (reference sequence). V shed 0 bases and J shed 8 bases, with 16 bases lying between them. The CDR3 is CAWSVGLGMGEKLFF. CDR3 DNA sequence: TGTGCCTGGAGTGTTGGTTTAGGGATGGGGGAAAAACTGTTTTTT.

The rearrangement joins TRBV4-1 to TRBJ2-5, with D hard to call. V lost 0 bases and J lost 2, with 10 bases in between. CDR1 is MGHRA, CDR2 YSYEKL, per germline. This CDR3 region has 15 residues. CDR3 in amino acids: CASSQDWPGQETQYF. The DNA of the CDR3 is TGCGCCAGCAGCCAAGACTGGCCAGGTCAAGAGACCCAGTACTTC.

CDR3 loop: CASSQDYPPYEQYF. DNA for the CDR3: TGTGCCAGCAGCCAAGACTATCCTCCCTACGAGCAGTACTTC. The chain is built from TRBV5-6 and TRBJ2-7; D might be TRBD2 (5 bases). Trimming left V 4 bases short and J 2 bases short, with 13 bases between. This CDR3 comprises 14 residues. The germline gives CDR1 SGHDT, CDR2 YYEEEE. Full variable domain (rest looked up from reference TRBV5-6 and TRBJ2-7): DAGVTQSPTHLIKTRGQQVTLRCSPKSGHDTVSWYQQALGQGPQFIFQYYEEEERQRGNFPDRFSGHQFPNYSSELNVNALLLGDSALYLCASSQDYPPYEQYFGPGTRLTVT.

As DNA, the CDR3 is TGTGCCAGCAGCCGTGGGCTGAGAGAGACCCAGTACTTC. Amino acids: CASSRGLRETQYF. The chain employs TRBV7-2 and TRBJ2-5; D is undetermined. Germline loops: CDR1 SGHTA, CDR2 FQGNSA. The V end was cut by 5 bases, the J end by 4 bases, with 11 bases between. The CDR3 length is 13 residues. The whole variable domain, filled in from reference TRBV7-2 and TRBJ2-5, reads GAGVSQSPSNKVTEKGKDVELRCDPISGHTALYWYRQSLGQGLEFLIYFQGNSAPDKSGLPSDRFSAERTGGSVSTLTIQRTQQEDSAVYLCASSRGLRETQYFGPGTRLLVL.

The CDR3 nucleotides read TGTGCCAGCAGTTACGGGGGGGCCGAGAGGGGCTACACCTTC. The encoded protein is CASSYGGAERGYTF. The rearrangement joins TRBV6-5 to TRBJ1-2; D perhaps matches TRBD1 (6 bases). This CDR3 is 14 amino acids long. From germline, CDR1 is MNHEY and CDR2 SVGAGI. V was trimmed by 2 bases and J by 8 bases, leaving 15 bases between them.

The CDR3 loop reads CASSPGTGRSNYGYTF. The CDR3, as DNA: TGTGCCAGCAGCCCCGGGACAGGGAGGTCAAACTATGGCTACACCTTC. The chain carries TRBV5-6 and TRBJ1-2, with TRBD1 identical over 9 bases. V was pared by 4 bases and J by 2 bases, with 9 bases of the junction left unmatched. Per germline, CDR1 SGHDT and CDR2 YYEEEE. CDR3 size: 16 residues.

The chain recombines TRBV30 with TRBJ2-2; 8 nucleotides agree with TRBD1. This CDR3 contains 16 residues. CDR1 is GTSNPN and CDR2 is SVGIG in the germline V gene (reference sequence). Trimming at V came to 7 bases and at J to 0 bases, leaving 10 bases not matched to a gene. The CDR3 here is CALRTGPNANTGELFF. The CDR3 bases are TGTGCCTTGAGGACAGGGCCAAACGCGAACACCGGGGAGCTGTTTTTT.

The chain carries TRBV7-2 and TRBJ2-7; 14 bases are a match to TRBD2. The CDR3 extends over 18 amino acids. Germline CDR1 SGHTA, CDR2 FQGNSA. V lost 5 bases, J lost 0 bases, and 9 bases stayed unmatched. The CDR3 coding sequence is TGTGCCAGCAGCCCCCAGACTAGCGGGAGGGGACCCTCCTACGAGCAGTACTTC. Translated, it gives CASSPQTSGRGPSYEQYF.

This clone was seen once. V and J are TRBV9 and TRBJ2-2; 7 nucleotides line up with TRBD2. V lost 4 bases, J lost 0 bases, and 3 bases stayed unmatched. Germline V CDR1 and CDR2: SGDLS, YYNGEE. The CDR3 spans 15 residues. CDR3 sequence: CASSSSGTNTGELFF. The CDR3 DNA is TGTGCCAGCAGCTCTAGCGGCACGAACACCGGGGAGCTGTTTTTT. The whole variable domain, remainder taken from reference TRBV9 and TRBJ2-2, is DSGVTQTPKHLITATGQRVTLRCSPRSGDLSVYWYQQSLDQGLQFLIQYYNGEERAKGNILERFSAQQFPDLHSELNLSSLELGDSALYFCASSSSGTNTGELFFGEGSRLTVL.

The chain joins TRBV14 to TRBJ2-1, with 14 bases aligning to TRBD2. The length of the CDR3 is 17 residues. Germline CDR1 and CDR2: SGHDN and FVKESK. Germline trimming cut 5 bases from V and 6 bases from J; bases unmatched to any gene: 9. The CDR3 DNA reads TGTGCCAGCAGCAGGACTAGCGGGAGGTTTCAGGGCAATGAGCAGTTCTTC. Its translation is CASSRTSGRFQGNEQFF.

V and J are TRBV5-1 and TRBJ2-1; D not resolved. The CDR3 length is 12 residues. The V end was cut by 0 bases, the J end by 8 bases, with 6 bases between. CDR1 and CDR2 (germline): SGHRS, YFSETQ. The CDR3 is CASSLGVDEQFF. The DNA for the CDR3 is TGCGCCAGCAGCTTGGGAGTCGATGAGCAGTTCTTC.

The chain employs TRBV15 and TRBJ1-5; tentative D call: TRBD1 (5 bases). V shed 0 bases and J shed 9 bases, with 12 bases lying between them. The CDR3 contains 14 residues. Per germline, CDR1 LNHNV and CDR2 YYDKDF (reference sequence). CDR3: CATSREGVPGPQHF. DNA for the CDR3: TGTGCCACCAGCAGAGAGGGGGTACCCGGGCCCCAGCATTTT.

The rearrangement uses TRBV6-6 and TRBJ1-6, with a tentative D call TRBD1 (5 bases). Germline CDR1 reads MNHNY; CDR2 reads SVGAGI (reference sequence). The CDR3 runs 15 residues. V was pared by 5 bases and J by 11 bases, with 19 bases between. CDR3 DNA: TGTGCCAGCAGTAGACAACCGGGCCAAGGGGCACCCCTCCACTTT. Translating it yields CASSRQPGQGAPLHF.

V is TRBV7-2 and J is TRBJ1-1; possibly TRBD1 for D (5 bases). The CDR3 loop spans 13 amino acids. Germline values: CDR1 SGHTA, CDR2 FQGNSA. Trimming took 4 bases from V and 6 from J, leaving 12 bases between them. CDR3 in DNA: TGTGCCAGCAGCTCCGGCAGGGTTTCTGAAGCTTTCTTT. Translated: CASSSGRVSEAFF.